The 2 T cell receptor beta chains below all came from one sample that was sequenced in a study of radiation and T cells in renal cell carcinoma. The time point is: blood 4 weeks post-SBRT, at nephrectomy. Treatment of the sample: 15 Gy SBRT to primary tumor, nephrectomy 4 weeks later. Sequencing used immunoSEQ multiplex PCR; TCRdb keeps in-frame clones, though not all of them. The sample consists of approximately 83,000 clones, around four fifths of them appearing once. The sequenced sample was blood, obtained from a patient whose treatment included radiotherapy and nephrectomy. Receptors originate from a man in his fifties or sixties with renal cell carcinoma.

The rearrangement joins TRBV7-9 to TRBJ2-7; no clear D. The CDR3 consists of 15 residues. With 1 base removed from V and 2 bases from J, the gap between germline ends came to 12 bases. CDR1 is SEHNR, CDR2 FQNEAQ, per germline (reference sequence). CDR3 sequence: CASSLEHSQPYEQYF. DNA of the CDR3: TGTGCCAGCAGCTTAGAGCATTCCCAGCCCTACGAGCAGTACTTC.

The CDR3 DNA sequence: TGTGCCAGCAGCCCCAATCTGGGCCGGGCGTTAGGCTACACCTTC. Amino acids: CASSPNLGRALGYTF. This chain joins TRBV6-5 and TRBJ1-2; D unclear. The germline gives CDR1 MNHEY, CDR2 SVGAGI. The CDR3 totals 15 residues. Trimming cost V 6 bases and J 8 bases, with 22 bases left between them.